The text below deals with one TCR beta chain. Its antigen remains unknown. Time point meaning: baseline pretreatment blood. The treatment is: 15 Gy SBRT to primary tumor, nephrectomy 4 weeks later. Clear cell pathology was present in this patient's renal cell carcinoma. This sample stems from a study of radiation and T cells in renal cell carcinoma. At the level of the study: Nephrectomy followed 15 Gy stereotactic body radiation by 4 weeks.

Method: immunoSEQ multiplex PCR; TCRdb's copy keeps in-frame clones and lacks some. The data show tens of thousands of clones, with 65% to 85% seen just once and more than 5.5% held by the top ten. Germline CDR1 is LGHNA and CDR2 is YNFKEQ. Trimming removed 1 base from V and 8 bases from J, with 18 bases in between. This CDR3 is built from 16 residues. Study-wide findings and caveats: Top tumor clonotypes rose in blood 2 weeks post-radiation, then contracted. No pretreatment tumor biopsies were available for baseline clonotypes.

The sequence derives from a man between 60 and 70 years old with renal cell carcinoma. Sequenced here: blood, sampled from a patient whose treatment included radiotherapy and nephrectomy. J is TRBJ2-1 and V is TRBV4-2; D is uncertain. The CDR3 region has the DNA TGTGCCAGCAGCCAAGGGGGAAGATTCCCCCAGGATGAGCAGTTCTTC. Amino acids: CASSQGGRFPQDEQFF.